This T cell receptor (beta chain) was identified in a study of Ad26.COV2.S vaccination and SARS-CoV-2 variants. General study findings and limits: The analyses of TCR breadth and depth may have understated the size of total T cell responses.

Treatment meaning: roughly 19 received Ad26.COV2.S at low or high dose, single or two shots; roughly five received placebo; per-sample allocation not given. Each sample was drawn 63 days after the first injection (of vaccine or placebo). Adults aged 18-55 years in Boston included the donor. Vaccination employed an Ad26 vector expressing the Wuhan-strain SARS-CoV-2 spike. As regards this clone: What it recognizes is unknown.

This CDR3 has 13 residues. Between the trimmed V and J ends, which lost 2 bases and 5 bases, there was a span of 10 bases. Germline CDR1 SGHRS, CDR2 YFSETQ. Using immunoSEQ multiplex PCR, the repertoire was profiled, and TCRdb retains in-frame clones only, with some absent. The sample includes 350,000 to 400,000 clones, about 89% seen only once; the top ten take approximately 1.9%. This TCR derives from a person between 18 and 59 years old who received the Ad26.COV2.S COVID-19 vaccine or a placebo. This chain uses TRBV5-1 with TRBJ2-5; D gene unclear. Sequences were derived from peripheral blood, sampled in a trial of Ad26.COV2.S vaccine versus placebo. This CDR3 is CASSLRPAETQYF. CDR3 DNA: TGCGCCAGCAGCTTACGACCGGCGGAGACCCAGTACTTC.